These T cell receptor beta chains were read from a single sample in a study of cytomegalovirus exposure and HLA in healthy donors. Here immunoSEQ multiplex PCR was the method, and the copy in TCRdb shows in-frame clones only, minus some. Of some 150,000 clones listed, approximately 79% were seen once; the top ten hold 6.3%. The sample taken for sequencing was PBMCs. These TCRs come from a middle-aged man in good health and CMV-seropositive. Both conserved end residues are part of each CDR3. The order of the fields is V gene, clone size, J gene, D gene, CDR3 DNA, CDR3 protein. D genes are given only for firm matches. Clone size is given for some rows only: seen once, a few or many times, or a class if the clone is expanded.

V: TRBV7-7
size: .
J: TRBJ2-3
D: .
DNA: TGTGCTAGCAGCGAAGACAGCAGCACAGATACGCAGTATTTT
CDR3: CASSEDSSTDTQYF

V: TRBV5-4
size: .
J: TRBJ1-1
D: .
DNA: TGTGCCAGCAGCGGCAGGGGTCGCGGCACTGAAGCTTTCTTT
CDR3: CASSGRGRGTEAFF

V: TRBV15
size: once
J: TRBJ1-2
D: .
DNA: TGTGCCACCAGCACTCTAGTCTTCGGCCCCGGGGGGGCGCATGGCTACACCTTC
CDR3: CATSTLVFGPGGAHGYTF

V: TRBV5-4
size: .
J: TRBJ1-2
D: TRBD1
DNA: TGTGCCAGCAGCTTGTTCAACCCGGGACAGGGTAACGGCTACACCTTC
CDR3: CASSLFNPGQGNGYTF

V: TRBV2
size: .
J: TRBJ2-5
D: .
DNA: TGTGCCAGCAGTGTAGGACTACATACACAAGAGACCCAGTACTTC
CDR3: CASSVGLHTQETQYF

V: TRBV7-3
size: .
J: TRBJ2-1
D: TRBD2
DNA: TGTGCCAGCAGCTTTGTACAGGGACTAGGGTCGAATGAGCAGTTCTTC
CDR3: CASSFVQGLGSNEQFF

V: TRBV7-6
size: .
J: TRBJ1-2
D: TRBD1
DNA: TGTGCCAGCAGCCCCAGCTGGACAGGGGGCATGGGCTACACCTTC
CDR3: CASSPSWTGGMGYTF

V: TRBV6-5
size: .
J: TRBJ2-3
D: TRBD2
DNA: TGTGCCAGCAGTTATGCGACTAGCGGGAGCACAGATACGCAGTATTTT
CDR3: CASSYATSGSTDTQYF

V: TRBV15
size: .
J: TRBJ1-5
D: .
DNA: TGTGCCACCAGCAGGGCGGGGTCGTTCGATCAGCCCCAGCATTTT
CDR3: CATSRAGSFDQPQHF

V: TRBV5-6
size: .
J: TRBJ2-7
D: .
DNA: TGTGCCAGCAGCTTGGGACGGTGGGCCCACGAGCAGTACTTC
CDR3: CASSLGRWAHEQYF

V: TRBV5-8
size: few
J: TRBJ2-4
D: .
DNA: TGTGCCAGCAGTCCGGCGGTTTTGGACATTCAGTACTTC
CDR3: CASSPAVLDIQYF

V: TRBV7-3
size: .
J: TRBJ2-1
D: TRBD2
DNA: TGTGCCAGCAGCTTACGGGAGGGCGCCTACAATGAGCAGTTCTTC
CDR3: CASSLREGAYNEQFF

V: TRBV7-2
size: .
J: TRBJ2-7
D: .
DNA: TGTGCCAGCAGCTTAGTAAGGGGCCCCTCCTACGAGCAGTACTTC
CDR3: CASSLVRGPSYEQYF

V: TRBV5-1
size: once
J: TRBJ2-1
D: .
DNA: TGCGCCAGCAGCTTGGGGCAGGGCCAATACAATGAGCAGTTCTTC
CDR3: CASSLGQGQYNEQFF